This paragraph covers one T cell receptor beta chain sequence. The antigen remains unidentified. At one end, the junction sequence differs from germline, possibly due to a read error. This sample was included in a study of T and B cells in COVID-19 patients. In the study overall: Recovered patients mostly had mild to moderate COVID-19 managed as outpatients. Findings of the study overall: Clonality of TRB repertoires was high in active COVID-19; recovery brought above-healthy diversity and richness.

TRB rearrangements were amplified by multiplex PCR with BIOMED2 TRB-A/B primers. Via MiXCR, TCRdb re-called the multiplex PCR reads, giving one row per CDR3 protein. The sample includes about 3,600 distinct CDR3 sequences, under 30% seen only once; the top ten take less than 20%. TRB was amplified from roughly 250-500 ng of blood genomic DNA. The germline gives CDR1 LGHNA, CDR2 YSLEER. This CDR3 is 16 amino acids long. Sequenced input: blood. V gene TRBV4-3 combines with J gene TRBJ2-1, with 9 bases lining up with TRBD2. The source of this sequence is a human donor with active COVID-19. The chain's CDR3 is CASSHQFAGGPNEQFF. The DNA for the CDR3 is TGTGCCAGCAGCCACCAATTTGCGGGGGGGCCCAATGAGCAGTTCTTC.